This T cell receptor beta chain emerged from a study of cytomegalovirus exposure and HLA in healthy donors. Study-level findings and limits: Researchers counted around 180 TCR beta chains as cytomegalovirus-associated. First-cohort TCR clusters tended to co-occur in the roughly 130 validation repertoires, a later analysis found.

Germline assignment: CDR1 SEHNR and CDR2 FQNEAQ (reference sequence). The CDR3 has 14 residues. The germline V and J ends were trimmed by 1 base and 9 bases, with 15 bases remaining between them. Profiling relied on immunoSEQ multiplex PCR, and the TCRdb table lists in-frame clones only, not all of them. The profile shows about 64,000 clones, roughly 90% of them singletons. Worth noting for this clone: No antigen is known for it.

The chain is built from TRBV7-9 and TRBJ1-1; weak D call: TRBD1 (6 bases). The sequencing input was PBMCs. This receptor was taken from a woman younger than 35 in good health and CMV-seronegative. DNA of the CDR3: TGTGCCAGCAGCTTAGAATTTTGGGGGCTTAAAGCTTTCTTT. Translation gives CASSLEFWGLKAFF.